Listed below are T cell receptor beta chains from one sample, sequenced in a study of molecular identifiers for immune sequencing clone quantification. MiXCR, run by TCRdb on the PCR reads, gives a single entry per CDR3 protein. The sample has about 320,000 distinct CDR3 sequences, 20% to 25% seen once; the top ten hold approximately 0.83%. Sequenced input: naive CD8+ T cells from blood, with Jurkat cell RNA spiked in. These receptors were collected from a human donor in good health. Some libraries in this study had Jurkat cell RNA spiked in. Each CDR3 is given with its conserved first and last residue. D genes are given only for firm matches. Size values are once, few and many counts, or a class for expanded clones, and some rows have none.

clone_size d_call j_call v_call cdr3_nt cdr3_aa
many TRBD2 TRBJ2-3 TRBV7-9 TGTGCCAGCAGCCCGTGGACTAGCGGGAGGCCAGATACGCAGTATTTT CASSPWTSGRPDTQYF
many TRBD1 TRBJ1-4 TRBV5-5 TGTGCCAGCAGCTTCCCGGGACAGGGGGCTGAAAAACTGTTTTTT CASSFPGQGAEKLFF
many - TRBJ2-2 TRBV6-2/TRBV6-3 TGTGCCAGCAGTTACTCAGTTTCGAACACCGGGGAGCTGTTTTTT CASSYSVSNTGELFF
many TRBD2 TRBJ2-7 TRBV7-9 TGTGCCAGCAGCCCCGGGTCGGCGGGGGTCACCTACGAGCAGTACTTC CASSPGSAGVTYEQYF
- TRBD1 TRBJ2-7 TRBV13 TGTGCCAGCAGCGAAATACCGGGACAGGGGTACGAGCAGTACTTC CASSEIPGQGYEQYF
- - TRBJ2-5 TRBV27 TGTGCCAGCAGTTTAGCGCGGGGCCTCGATATCCAGTACTTC CASSLARGLDIQYF
- - TRBJ1-5 TRBV27 TGTGCCAGCAGAGAAGGGGTCGGGGGACAGCCCCAGCATTTT CASREGVGGQPQHF
many - TRBJ2-1 TRBV4-1 TGCGCCAGCAGCCAAGATCTGAATGAGCAGTTCTTC CASSQDLNEQFF
- - TRBJ2-3 TRBV29-1 TGCAGCGTTGTATCTTCATCAGATACGCAGTATTTT CSVVSSSDTQYF
- - TRBJ2-7 TRBV5-8 TGTGCCAGCAGCTTGGTGCAGGTATACGAGCAGTACTTC CASSLVQVYEQYF
many - TRBJ2-2 TRBV2 TGTGCCAGCACTCGCGTCTCCGGGGAGCTGTTTTTT CASTRVSGELFF
- TRBD1 TRBJ2-7 TRBV6-1 TGTGACAGCTCCCGGACAGGGGGATCCTACGAGCAGTACTTC CDSSRTGGSYEQYF
many TRBD2 TRBJ2-1 TRBV7-3 TGTGCCAGCAGCTTAGCGGGAGGGTACAATGAGCAGTTCTTC CASSLAGGYNEQFF
many TRBD2 TRBJ2-5 TRBV29-1 TGCAGCGCCGAGCCTAGCGGGGGGGGTGAGACCCAGTACTTC CSAEPSGGGETQYF
many - TRBJ1-4 TRBV20-1 TGCAGTGCTGGGGTATATGAAAAACTGTTTTTT CSAGVYEKLFF
- - TRBJ1-1 TRBV27 TGTGCCAGCAGTCCGATCACCAGTTTGGGGAACACTGAAGCTTCCTTT CASSPITSLGNTEASF
many - TRBJ2-3 TRBV25-1 TGTGCCAGCAGTGAAATCGGCACAGATACGCAGTATTTT CASSEIGTDTQYF
few - TRBJ2-7 TRBV5-6 TGTGCCAGCGGCCCCTTGGGGGCCTACGAGCAGTACTTC CASGPLGAYEQYF
- - TRBJ2-7 TRBV20-1 TGCAGTGCTAGAGACCTCTTAACCCCCTACGAGCAGTACTTC CSARDLLTPYEQYF
- - TRBJ1-1 TRBV6-4 TGTGCCAGCAGTTCACAGGGCGACGGGGCTGAAGCTTTCTTT CASSSQGDGAEAFF
few - TRBJ2-3 TRBV30 TGTGCCTGGAGTGGGGACAGGAATAGCGGGAGTCGTTTCTCAGATACGCAGTATTTT CAWSGDRNSGSRFSDTQYF
many - TRBJ2-7 TRBV12-3/TRBV12-4 TGTGCCAGCAGCTCAACGGGCCCAACGAGGGAGCAGTACTTC CASSSTGPTREQYF
many TRBD1 TRBJ1-5 TRBV6-2/TRBV6-3 TGTGCCAGCAGCTGGACAGGGACTTATAGCAATCAGCCCCAGCATTTT CASSWTGTYSNQPQHF
few - TRBJ2-7 TRBV4-2 TGTGCCAGCAGCCAAGAAGTTGGCGGGAAGGGCTACGAGCAGTACTTC CASSQEVGGKGYEQYF
- - TRBJ2-7 TRBV27 TGTGCCAGCAGTTTCTCTGCTACCTACGAGCAGTACTTC CASSFSATYEQYF
- - TRBJ2-3 TRBV20-1 TGCAGTGCTAGTTTCATCGAGGTAGCCACGCAGTATTTT CSASFIEVATQYF
- - TRBJ1-4 TRBV12-3/TRBV12-4 TGTGCCACCCGGGAAGACCCTAATGAAAAACTGTTTTTT CATREDPNEKLFF
few - TRBJ1-3 TRBV20-1 TGCAGTGCTAATTCCCCCGGGACGGCTGGAAACACCATATATTTT CSANSPGTAGNTIYF
many - TRBJ2-2 TRBV6-5 TGTGCCAGCAGTTACACGACAGTTTTCGGGGAGCTGTTTTTT CASSYTTVFGELFF
- - TRBJ2-6 TRBV12-3/TRBV12-4 TGTGCCAGCAGTTGCGGCTCCACCAGTAGGGGGGCCAACGTCCTGACTTTC CASSCGSTSRGANVLTF
many - TRBJ2-2 TRBV9 TGTGCCAGCAGCGTAGGATCCCCCGTGACCAACACCGGGGAGCTGTTTTTT CASSVGSPVTNTGELFF
many - TRBJ1-1 TRBV11-2 TGTGCCAGCAGCTTGTTCGTAGGTGGCACTGAAGCTTTCTTT CASSLFVGGTEAFF
many - TRBJ2-1 TRBV7-2 TGTGCCAGCAGCTTGGGGCTAGCCGTCGACAATGAGCAGTTCTTC CASSLGLAVDNEQFF
- - TRBJ2-3 TRBV20-1 TGCAGTGCGCTACAGGAAGGTACGCAGTATTTT CSALQEGTQYF
many - TRBJ1-5 TRBV12-3/TRBV12-4 TGTGCCAGCAGTTTAGCCCATAGCAATCAGCCCCAGCATTTT CASSLAHSNQPQHF
few - TRBJ2-2 TRBV12-3/TRBV12-4 TGTGCCAGCGGCGTCAGCCCCGGGGAGCTGTTTTTT CASGVSPGELFF
many - TRBJ1-1 TRBV20-1 TGCAGTGCTAGAGAGGAGGGCGGCACTGAAGCTTTCTTT CSAREEGGTEAFF
many - TRBJ1-3 TRBV14 TGTGCCAGCACCCTGGGGGGCTCTGGAAACACCATATATTTT CASTLGGSGNTIYF
many - TRBJ1-4 TRBV7-6 TGTGCCAGCAGCTATGGGGGTAATGAAAAACTGTTTTTT CASSYGGNEKLFF
many - TRBJ1-2 TRBV12-3/TRBV12-4 TGTGCCAGCAACCTGAGGGGGTCCGGCTACACCTTC CASNLRGSGYTF
many - TRBJ1-4 TRBV5-6 TGTGCCAGCAGCTTGGACCGACACTTAGAAGATGAAAAACTGTTTTTT CASSLDRHLEDEKLFF
many - TRBJ1-5 TRBV7-9 TGTGCCAGCAGCTTAGGGGGGGTTCAGCCCCAGCATTTT CASSLGGVQPQHF
many - TRBJ2-7 TRBV4-1 TGCGCCAGCAGCCATCGGTCGGCCCACGAGCAGTACTTC CASSHRSAHEQYF
many - TRBJ1-1 TRBV13 TGTGCCAGCAGCTTAGAAACAGGGTCGTATAACACTGAAGCTTTCTTT CASSLETGSYNTEAFF
- TRBD2 TRBJ2-5 TRBV11-2 TGTGCCAGCAGCTCTGGACTAGCGGGGGGCCCCAGCCAAGAGACCCAGTACTTC CASSSGLAGGPSQETQYF
many TRBD2 TRBJ2-3 TRBV7-2 TGTGCCAGCAGCTTCAGCGGGGGTCCAGATACGCAGTATTTT CASSFSGGPDTQYF
many TRBD2 TRBJ2-1 TRBV2 TGTGCCAGCATGGCAGGTAGCGGGATCTACAATGAGCAGTTCTTC CASMAGSGIYNEQFF
many TRBD1 TRBJ2-1 TRBV4-2 TGTGCCAGCAGCCAAGAGGGGACAGGAGTCAATGAGCAGTTCTTC CASSQEGTGVNEQFF
- TRBD1 TRBJ1-1 TRBV20-1 TGCAGCGCTGGGCCGGGACAGGGGCAGACTGAAGCTTTCTTT CSAGPGQGQTEAFF
- - TRBJ1-4 TRBV20-1 TGCAGTGCTAGAGGATTCCAAAGAGGGGGGACTAATGAAAAACTGTCTTTT CSARGFQRGGTNEKLSF
- TRBD2 TRBJ2-7 TRBV27 TGTGCCAGCAGTTTTTTGGCGGGAGGGGGCTACGAGCAGTACTTC CASSFLAGGGYEQYF
many TRBD1 TRBJ1-1 TRBV7-3 TGTGCCAGCAGCTCAGGGGGGGGCACTGAAGCTTTCTTT CASSSGGGTEAFF
once - TRBJ1-4 TRBV27 TGTGCCAGCATCCAACGGGGGCGTCACGAAAAACTGTTTTTT CASIQRGRHEKLFF
- TRBD1 TRBJ2-3 TRBV6-2/TRBV6-3 TGTGCCAGCAGTTACCCCGACAGGGGAAGGGGCGATACGCAGTATTTT CASSYPDRGRGDTQYF
many - TRBJ1-1 TRBV19 TGTGCCAGTAGTACGGGGACGAACACTGAAGCTTTCTTT CASSTGTNTEAFF
many TRBD2 TRBJ2-7 TRBV6-5 TGTGCCAGCAGTTACTCGCTGGGAGGGGACGAGCAGTACTTC CASSYSLGGDEQYF
- - TRBJ2-1 TRBV24-1 TGTGCCACCAGTGACCTCCGCGGCTCCTACAATGAGCAGTTCTTC CATSDLRGSYNEQFF